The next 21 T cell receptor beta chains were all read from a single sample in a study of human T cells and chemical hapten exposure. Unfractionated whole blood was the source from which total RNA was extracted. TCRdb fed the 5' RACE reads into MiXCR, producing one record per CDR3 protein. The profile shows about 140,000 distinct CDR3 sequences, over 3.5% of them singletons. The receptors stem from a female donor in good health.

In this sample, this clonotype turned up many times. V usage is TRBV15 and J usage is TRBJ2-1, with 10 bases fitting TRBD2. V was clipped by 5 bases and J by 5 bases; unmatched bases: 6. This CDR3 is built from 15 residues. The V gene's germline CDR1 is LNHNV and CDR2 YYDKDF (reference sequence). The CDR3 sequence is CATSRPSGGHNEQFF. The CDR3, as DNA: TGTGCCACCAGCCGACCTAGCGGGGGTCACAATGAGCAGTTCTTC.

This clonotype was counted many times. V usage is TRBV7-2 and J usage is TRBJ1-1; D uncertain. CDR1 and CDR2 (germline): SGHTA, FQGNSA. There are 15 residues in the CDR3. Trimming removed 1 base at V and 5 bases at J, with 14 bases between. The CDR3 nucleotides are TGTGCCAGCAGCTTAGACCGGACGAGTAGGACTGAAGCTTTCTTT. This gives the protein CASSLDRTSRTEAFF. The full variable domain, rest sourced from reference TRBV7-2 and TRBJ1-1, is GAGVSQSPSNKVTEKGKDVELRCDPISGHTALYWYRQSLGQGLEFLIYFQGNSAPDKSGLPSDRFSAERTGGSVSTLTIQRTQQEDSAVYLCASSLDRTSRTEAFFGQGTRLTVV.

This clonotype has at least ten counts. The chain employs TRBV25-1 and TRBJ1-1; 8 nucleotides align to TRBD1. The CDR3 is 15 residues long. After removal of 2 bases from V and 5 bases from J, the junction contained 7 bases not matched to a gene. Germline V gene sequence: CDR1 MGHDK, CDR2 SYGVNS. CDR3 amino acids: CASSEQGALGTEAFF. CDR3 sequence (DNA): TGTGCCAGCAGTGAACAGGGGGCGCTGGGGACTGAAGCTTTCTTT.

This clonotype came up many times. CDR3 sequence: CASSQEIHHEQYF. The DNA of the CDR3 is TGTGCCAGCAGCCAAGAGATCCACCACGAGCAGTACTTC. The chain is built from TRBV3-1 and TRBJ2-7; D is ambiguous. The CDR3 loop spans 13 amino acids. Trimming removed 0 bases from V and 5 bases from J, with 8 bases in between. CDR1 is LGHDT and CDR2 is YNNKEL in the germline V gene (reference sequence).

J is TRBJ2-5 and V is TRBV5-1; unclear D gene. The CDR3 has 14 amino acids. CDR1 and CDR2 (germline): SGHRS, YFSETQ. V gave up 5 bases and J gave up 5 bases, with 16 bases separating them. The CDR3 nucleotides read TGCGCCAGCAGAGCGTCGACTGACATGGAGACCCAGTACTTC. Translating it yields CASRASTDMETQYF. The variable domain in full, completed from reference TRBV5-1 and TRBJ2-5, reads KAGVTQTPRYLIKTRGQQVTLSCSPISGHRSVSWYQQTPGQGLQFLFEYFSETQRNKGNFPGRFSGRQFSNSRSEMNVSTLELGDSALYLCASRASTDMETQYFGPGTRLLVL.

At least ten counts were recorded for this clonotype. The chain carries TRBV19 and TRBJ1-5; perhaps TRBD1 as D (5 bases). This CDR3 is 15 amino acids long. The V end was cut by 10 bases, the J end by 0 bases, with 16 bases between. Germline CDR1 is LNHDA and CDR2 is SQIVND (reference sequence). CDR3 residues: CATLVRQNSNQPQHF. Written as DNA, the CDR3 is TGTGCCACCCTGGTTCGACAGAATAGCAATCAGCCCCAGCATTTT.

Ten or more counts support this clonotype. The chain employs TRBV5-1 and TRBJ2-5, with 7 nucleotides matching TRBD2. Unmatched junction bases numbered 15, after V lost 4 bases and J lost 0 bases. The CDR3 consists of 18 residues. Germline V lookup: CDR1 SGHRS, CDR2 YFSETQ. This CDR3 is CASSLPPSASGHQETQYF. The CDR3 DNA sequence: TGCGCCAGCAGCCTGCCCCCTTCTGCTAGCGGTCACCAAGAGACCCAGTACTTC.

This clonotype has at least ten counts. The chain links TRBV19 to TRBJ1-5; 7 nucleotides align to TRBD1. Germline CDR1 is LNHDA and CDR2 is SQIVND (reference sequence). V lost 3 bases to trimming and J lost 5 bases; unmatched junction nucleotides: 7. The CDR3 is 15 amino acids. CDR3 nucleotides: TGTGCCAGTAGTATTATGACAGGGTTGGATCAGCCCCAGCATTTT. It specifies CASSIMTGLDQPQHF.

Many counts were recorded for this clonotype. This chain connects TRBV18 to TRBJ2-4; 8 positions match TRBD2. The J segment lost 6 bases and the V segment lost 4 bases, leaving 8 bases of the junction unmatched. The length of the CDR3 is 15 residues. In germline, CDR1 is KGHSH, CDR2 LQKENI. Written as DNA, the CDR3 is TGTGCCAGCTCACTTCCCGCCGGGGGGGGAAACATTCAGTACTTC. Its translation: CASSLPAGGGNIQYF.

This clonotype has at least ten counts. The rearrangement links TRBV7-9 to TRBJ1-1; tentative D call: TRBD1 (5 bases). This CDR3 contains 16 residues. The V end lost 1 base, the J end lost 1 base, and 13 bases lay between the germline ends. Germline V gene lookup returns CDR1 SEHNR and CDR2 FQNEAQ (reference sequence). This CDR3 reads CASSLGTGTGNTEAFF. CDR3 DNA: TGTGCCAGCAGCTTAGGGACCGGGACGGGGAACACTGAAGCTTTCTTT.

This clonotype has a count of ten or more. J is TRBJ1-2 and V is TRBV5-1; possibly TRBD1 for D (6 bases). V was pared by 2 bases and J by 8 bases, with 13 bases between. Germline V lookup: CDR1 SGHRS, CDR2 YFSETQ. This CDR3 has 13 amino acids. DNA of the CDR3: TGCGCCAGCAGCTTACTGGGGGCGCGCGGCTACACCTTC. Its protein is CASSLLGARGYTF.

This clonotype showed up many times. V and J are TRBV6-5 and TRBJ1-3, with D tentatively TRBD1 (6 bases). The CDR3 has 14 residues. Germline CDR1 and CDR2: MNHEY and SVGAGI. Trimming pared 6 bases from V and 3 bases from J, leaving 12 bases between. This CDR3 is CASSRQVFGNTIYF. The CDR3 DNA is TGTGCCAGCAGCAGACAGGTTTTTGGAAACACCATATATTTT.

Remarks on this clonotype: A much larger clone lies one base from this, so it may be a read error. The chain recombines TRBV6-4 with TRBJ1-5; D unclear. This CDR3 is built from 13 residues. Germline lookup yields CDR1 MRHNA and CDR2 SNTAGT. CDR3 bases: TGTGCCAACAGTTCCGAGATCCAACAGCCCCAGCATTTT. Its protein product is CANSSEIQQPQHF.

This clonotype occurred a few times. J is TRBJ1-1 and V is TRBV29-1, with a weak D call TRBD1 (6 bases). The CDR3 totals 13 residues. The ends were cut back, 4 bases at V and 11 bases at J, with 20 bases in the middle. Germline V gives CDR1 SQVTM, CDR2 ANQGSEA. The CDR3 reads CSVATPRGLGAFF. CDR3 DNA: TGCAGCGTTGCAACCCCCAGGGGCTTAGGGGCTTTCTTT.

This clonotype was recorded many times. The CDR3 bases are TGTGCCAGCAGCCTAACAGCCCATTATAATTCACCCCTCCACTTT. As protein: CASSLTAHYNSPLHF. The rearrangement links TRBV7-9 to TRBJ1-6; D unclear. CDR3 length: 15 amino acids. The V end lost 5 bases, the J end lost 4 bases, and 12 bases lay between the germline ends. The V gene's germline CDR1 is SEHNR and CDR2 FQNEAQ (reference sequence).

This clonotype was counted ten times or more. CDR3 nucleotide sequence: TGTGCCAGCAGCTTAGTATGGGGGGACGATCAGCCCCAGCATTTT. Its translation is CASSLVWGDDQPQHF. The gene calls are TRBV7-2 and TRBJ1-5; weak D call: TRBD1 (5 bases). Trimming left V 1 base short and J 5 bases short, with 12 bases between. Germline loops: CDR1 SGHTA, CDR2 FQGNSA. The CDR3 is 15 amino acids.

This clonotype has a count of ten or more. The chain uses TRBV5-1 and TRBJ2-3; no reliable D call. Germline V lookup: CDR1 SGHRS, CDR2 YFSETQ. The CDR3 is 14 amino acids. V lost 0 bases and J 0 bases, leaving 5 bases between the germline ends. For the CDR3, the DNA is TGCGCCAGCAGCTTGGGGGAAAGCACAGATACGCAGTATTTT. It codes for CASSLGESTDTQYF.

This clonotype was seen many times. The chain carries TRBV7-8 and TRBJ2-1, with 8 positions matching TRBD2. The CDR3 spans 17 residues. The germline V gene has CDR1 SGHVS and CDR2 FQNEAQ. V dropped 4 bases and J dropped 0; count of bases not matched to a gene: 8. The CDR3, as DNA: TGTGCCAGCAGCTCCGGACTAGCTCCCAGCTCCTACAATGAGCAGTTCTTC. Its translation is CASSSGLAPSSYNEQFF.

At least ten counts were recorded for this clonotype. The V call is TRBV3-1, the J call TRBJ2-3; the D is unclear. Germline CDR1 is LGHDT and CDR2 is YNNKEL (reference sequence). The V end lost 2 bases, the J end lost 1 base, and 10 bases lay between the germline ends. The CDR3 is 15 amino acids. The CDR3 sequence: CASSQSRPGTDTQYF. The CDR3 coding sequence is TGTGCCAGCAGCCAATCGCGCCCGGGCACAGATACGCAGTATTTT.

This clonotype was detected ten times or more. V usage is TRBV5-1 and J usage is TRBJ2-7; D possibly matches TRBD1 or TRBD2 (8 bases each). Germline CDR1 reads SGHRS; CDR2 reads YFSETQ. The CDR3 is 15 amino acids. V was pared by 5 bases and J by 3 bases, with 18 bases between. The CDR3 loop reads CASSRGGTGFYEQYF. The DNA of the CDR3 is TGCGCCAGCAGTCGCGGGGGGACAGGATTCTACGAGCAGTACTTC.

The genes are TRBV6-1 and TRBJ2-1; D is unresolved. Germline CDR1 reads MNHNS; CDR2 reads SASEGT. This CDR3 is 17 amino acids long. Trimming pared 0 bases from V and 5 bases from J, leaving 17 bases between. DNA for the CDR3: TGTGCCAGCAGTGAAGCGCTTTGGCAGACAACCAACAATGAGCAGTTCTTC. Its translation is CASSEALWQTTNNEQFF.